Below, 18 T cell receptor beta chains from the same sample are listed, as sequenced in a study of blood T cell repertoires in COVID-19 (dated by TCRdb to the early 2020s). Receptor amplification or capture employed the immunoSEQ multiplex PCR assay. In TCRdb, the immuneACCESS table is reduced to in-frame sequences with V and J assigned. These tables do not hold every clone; where another copy was compared, an unresolved V gene accounts for under half, and the others remain unexplained. The sample contains tens of thousands of clones, under 90% of them found a single time. The ten largest clones capture around 4% of the sample. Source material: peripheral blood. The receptors come from a woman aged 60-70 years with acute or convalescent COVID-19.

The genes are TRBV7-8 and TRBJ1-3; 8 bases map to TRBD1. This CDR3 comprises 15 residues. Germline lookup yields CDR1 SGHVS and CDR2 FQNEAQ. V shed 5 bases and J 4 bases; nucleotides not matched to a gene: 7. The CDR3 DNA sequence: TGTGCCAGCAGCATTCAGGGGGCGGAAGGAAACACCATATATTTT. Translation gives CASSIQGAEGNTIYF.

This chain connects TRBV3-1 (or the pseudogene TRBV3-2) to TRBJ1-2, with TRBD1 identical over 9 bases. Germline CDR1 reads LGHDT; CDR2 reads YNNKEL (reference sequence). CDR3 length: 19 residues. Trimming cost V 0 bases and J 2 bases; bases outside gene matches: 13. This CDR3 reads CASSQDLNTGGAKNYGYTF. In nucleotides, the CDR3 is TGTGCCAGCAGCCAAGATCTTAATACAGGGGGCGCAAAGAACTATGGCTACACCTTC.

This chain links TRBV3-1 (or the pseudogene TRBV3-2) with TRBJ2-1; the match to TRBD2 covers 10 bases. J was trimmed by 10 bases and V by 4 bases; bases with no gene match: 10. This CDR3 has 15 amino acids. Germline V gene sequence: CDR1 LGHDT, CDR2 YNNKEL (reference sequence). This CDR3 reads CASSRSLAGVQEQFF. The CDR3 DNA reads TGTGCCAGCAGCCGCTCCCTAGCGGGAGTTCAGGAGCAGTTCTTC.

This clone was seen a handful of times. CDR3 protein: CASSYSSSRRTQPQHF. The CDR3 DNA sequence: TGTGCCAGCAGTTACTCGAGTTCCAGGCGAACCCAGCCCCAGCATTTT. This chain connects TRBV6-6 to TRBJ1-5; D uncertain. Germline V gene data show CDR1 as MNHNY and CDR2 as SVGAGI (reference sequence). Trimming removed 0 bases at V and 7 bases at J, with 16 bases between. The length of the CDR3 is 16 residues.

This clone was detected once. The rearrangement joins TRBV6-4 to TRBJ1-4; 8 bases fit TRBD1. The germline V gene encodes CDR1 MRHNA and CDR2 SNTAGT. This CDR3 contains 14 residues. V lost 4 bases, J lost 4 bases, and 2 bases stayed unmatched. The CDR3 region is CASSGTGFNEKLFF. The CDR3 DNA reads TGTGCCAGCAGTGGGACAGGGTTTAATGAAAAACTGTTTTTT.

The chain couples TRBV28 to TRBJ2-7; D not resolved. V was cut by 6 bases and J by 2 bases, with 8 bases left in between. The CDR3 spans 12 residues. Germline values: CDR1 MDHEN, CDR2 SYDVKM. The CDR3 region has the DNA TGTGCCAGCAGGCCCCGGGCCTACGAGCAGTACTTC. It yields the protein CASRPRAYEQYF.

The rearrangement links TRBV10-2 to TRBJ1-3; no clear D gene. This CDR3 has 15 amino acids. Trimming removed 10 bases from V and 3 bases from J, with 19 bases in between. Germline CDR1 WSHSY, CDR2 SAAADI. For the CDR3, the DNA is TGCGCCACGTGTGAAAGCGTACTAGGTGGAAACACCATATATTTT. This codes for CATCESVLGGNTIYF.

The chain joins TRBV7-5 to TRBJ2-1; the table assigns TRBD2, which was not confirmed against the DNA. TRBV7-5 corresponds to a pseudogene. CDR3 length: 12 residues. DNA for the CDR3: TGTTCAGGCTGGGACTTATACAATGAGCAGTTCTTC. This sequence encodes CSGWDLYNEQFF.

V usage is TRBV30 and J usage is TRBJ1-2; maybe TRBD1 (5 bases). The CDR3 totals 16 residues. In germline, CDR1 is GTSNPN, CDR2 SVGIG (reference sequence). V was clipped by 2 bases and J by 7 bases, with 23 bases between them. The CDR3 sequence is CAWSRRTGGVLRGYTF. CDR3 DNA: TGTGCCTGGAGTCGGAGAACCGGGGGGGTCCTTCGTGGCTACACCTTC.

The genes are TRBV5-4 and TRBJ1-3; TRBD1 matches at 7 bases. CDR1 and CDR2 from the germline V gene are SGHNT and YYREEE (reference sequence). The CDR3 is 14 residues long. J lost 8 bases, V lost 4 bases, and 9 bases had no gene match. CDR3 in amino acids: CASSRDRVGYTIYF. CDR3 sequence (DNA): TGTGCCAGCAGCAGAGACAGGGTAGGATACACCATATATTTT.

CDR3: CASRSAGTGELFF. The CDR3 DNA reads TGTGCCAGCCGAAGCGCGGGCACCGGGGAGCTGTTTTTT. The chain recombines TRBV6-1 with TRBJ2-2; tentatively, D is TRBD2 (5 bases). Trimming removed 8 bases from V and 4 bases from J, with 11 bases in between. Germline V CDR1 and CDR2: MNHNS, SASEGT. The CDR3 length is 13 residues.

The chain has TRBV5-1 and TRBJ1-2, with 11 bases aligning to TRBD1. The length of the CDR3 is 16 residues. The junction had 15 bases not matched to a gene; V was cut back by 6 bases and J by 8 bases. Germline CDR1 SGHRS, CDR2 YFSETQ. The CDR3 sequence: CASTEKPGTGGGGYTF. CDR3 nucleotide sequence: TGCGCCAGCACCGAAAAACCCGGGACAGGGGGAGGAGGCTACACCTTC.

V gene TRBV5-1 combines with J gene TRBJ1-2; the D gene is possibly TRBD1 (6 bases). The V gene lost 3 bases and the J gene lost 5 bases, with 14 bases spanning the gap. This CDR3 is 14 amino acids long. The germline CDR1 and CDR2 sequences are SGHRS and YFSETQ. CDR3 bases: TGCGCCAGCAGCTCAGACAGGACCGATTATGGCTACACCTTC. It is translated as CASSSDRTDYGYTF.

This clone was observed a handful of times. The rearrangement links TRBV30 to TRBJ1-1; D is possibly TRBD1 (6 bases). CDR1 is GTSNPN, CDR2 SVGIG, per germline (reference sequence). V gave up 3 bases and J gave up 6 bases, with 8 bases separating them. The CDR3 covers 11 residues. The CDR3: CAWRTGSEAFF. The CDR3 bases are TGTGCCTGGAGAACAGGGTCTGAAGCTTTCTTT. The full variable domain, its missing parts supplied by reference TRBV30 and TRBJ1-1, is SQTIHQWPATLVQPVGSPLSLECTVEGTSNPNLYWYRQAAGRGLQLLFYSVGIGQISSEVPQNLSASRPQDRQFILSSKKLLLSDSGFYLCAWRTGSEAFFGQGTRLTVV.

The chain joins TRBV7-9 to TRBJ2-7, with 9 bases identical to TRBD1. Losses at the gene ends were 5 bases for V and 5 bases for J; bases not matched to a gene: 13. Germline CDR1 SEHNR, CDR2 FQNEAQ (reference sequence). The CDR3 has 16 residues. CDR3 in DNA: TGTGCCAGCAGCCAAACCCCCGGGACAGGGCGGCACGAGCAGTACTTC. Its translation: CASSQTPGTGRHEQYF.

The table lists this clone with a few counts. The genes are TRBV15 and TRBJ1-3; D is undetermined. Germline V gene lookup returns CDR1 LNHNV and CDR2 YYDKDF (reference sequence). V lost 4 bases, J lost 0 bases, and 13 bases lay in between. This CDR3 spans 16 amino acids. This chain's CDR3 is CATSIRSKDSGNTIYF. The CDR3 DNA sequence: TGTGCCACCAGCATACGGTCAAAAGACTCTGGAAACACCATATATTTT.

J is TRBJ2-5 and V is TRBV9; TRBD2 agrees at 7 bases. Per germline, CDR1 SGDLS and CDR2 YYNGEE. The CDR3 contains 15 residues. The V gene end was trimmed by 0 bases and the J gene end by 2 bases; junction bases not matched to a gene: 4. CDR3 DNA: TGTGCCAGCAGCGTAGCGGCGGGGGAACAAGAGACCCAGTACTTC. Translation gives CASSVAAGEQETQYF.

This chain connects TRBV25-1 to TRBJ2-2; D not resolved. CDR1 MGHDK and CDR2 SYGVNS come from the germline V gene. The length of the CDR3 is 14 residues. V lost 2 bases and J lost 0, with 4 bases in between. The CDR3 loop reads CASSETTNTGELFF. The CDR3, as DNA: TGTGCCAGCAGTGAAACAACGAACACCGGGGAGCTGTTTTTT.